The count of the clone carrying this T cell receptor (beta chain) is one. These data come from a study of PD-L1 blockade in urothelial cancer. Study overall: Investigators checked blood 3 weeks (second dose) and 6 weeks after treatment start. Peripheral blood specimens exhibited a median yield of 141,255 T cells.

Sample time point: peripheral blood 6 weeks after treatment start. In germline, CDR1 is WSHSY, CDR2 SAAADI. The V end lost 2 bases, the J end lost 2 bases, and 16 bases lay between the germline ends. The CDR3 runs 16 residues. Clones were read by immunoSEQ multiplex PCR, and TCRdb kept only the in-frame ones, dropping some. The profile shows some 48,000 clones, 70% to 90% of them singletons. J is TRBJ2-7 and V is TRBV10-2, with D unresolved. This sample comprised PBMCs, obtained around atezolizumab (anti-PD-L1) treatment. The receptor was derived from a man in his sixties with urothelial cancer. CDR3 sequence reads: CASSEESWWSPYEQYF. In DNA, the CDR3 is TGCGCCAGCAGTGAGGAGTCTTGGTGGAGTCCCTACGAGCAGTACTTC.